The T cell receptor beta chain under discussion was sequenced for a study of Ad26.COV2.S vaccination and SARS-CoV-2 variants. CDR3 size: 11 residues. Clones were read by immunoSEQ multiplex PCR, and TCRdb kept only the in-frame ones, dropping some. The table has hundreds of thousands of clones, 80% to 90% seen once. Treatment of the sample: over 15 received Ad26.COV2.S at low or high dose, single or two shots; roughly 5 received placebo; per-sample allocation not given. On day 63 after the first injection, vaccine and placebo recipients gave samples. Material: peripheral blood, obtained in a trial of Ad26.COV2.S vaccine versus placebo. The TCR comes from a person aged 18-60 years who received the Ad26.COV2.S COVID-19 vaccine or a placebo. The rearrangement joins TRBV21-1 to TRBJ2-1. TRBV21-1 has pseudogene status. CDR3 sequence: CASMNYNEQFF. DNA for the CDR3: TGTGCCAGCATGAACTACAATGAGCAGTTCTTC.